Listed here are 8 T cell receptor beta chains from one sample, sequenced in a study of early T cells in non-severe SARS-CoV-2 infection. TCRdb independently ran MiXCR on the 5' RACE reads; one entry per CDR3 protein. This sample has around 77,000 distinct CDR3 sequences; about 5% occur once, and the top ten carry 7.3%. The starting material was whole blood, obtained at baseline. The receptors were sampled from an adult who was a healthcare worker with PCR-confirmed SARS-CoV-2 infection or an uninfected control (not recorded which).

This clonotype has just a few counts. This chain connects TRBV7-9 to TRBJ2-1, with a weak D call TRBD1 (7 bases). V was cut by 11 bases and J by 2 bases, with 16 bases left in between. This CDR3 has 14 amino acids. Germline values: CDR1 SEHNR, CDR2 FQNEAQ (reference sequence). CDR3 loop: CASGGTVTYNEQFF. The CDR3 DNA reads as TGTGCCTCCGGAGGGACAGTAACCTACAATGAGCAGTTCTTC. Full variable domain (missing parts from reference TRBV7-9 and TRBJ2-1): DTGVSQNPRHKITKRGQNVTFRCDPISEHNRLYWYRQTLGQGPEFLTYFQNEAQLEKSRLLSDRFSAERPKGSFSTLEIQRTEQGDSAMYLCASGGTVTYNEQFFGPGTRLTVL.

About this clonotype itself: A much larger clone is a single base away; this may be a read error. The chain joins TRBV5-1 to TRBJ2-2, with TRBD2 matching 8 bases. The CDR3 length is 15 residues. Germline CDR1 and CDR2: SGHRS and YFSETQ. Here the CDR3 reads CASSFGTSNTGELSF. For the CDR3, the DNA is TGCGCCAGCAGCTTCGGGACTAGTAACACCGGGGAGCTGTCTTTT.

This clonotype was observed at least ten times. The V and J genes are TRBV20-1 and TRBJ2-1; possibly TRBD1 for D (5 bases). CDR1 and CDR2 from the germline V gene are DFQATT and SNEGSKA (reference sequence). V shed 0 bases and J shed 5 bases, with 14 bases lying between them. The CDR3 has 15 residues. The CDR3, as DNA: TGCAGTGCTAGAGATGGGGCAGGCTGGGACAATGAGCAGTTCTTC. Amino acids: CSARDGAGWDNEQFF.

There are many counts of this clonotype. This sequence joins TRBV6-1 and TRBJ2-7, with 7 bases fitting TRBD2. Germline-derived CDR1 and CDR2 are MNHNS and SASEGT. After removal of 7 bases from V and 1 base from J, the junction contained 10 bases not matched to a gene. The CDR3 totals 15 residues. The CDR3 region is CASTLLARTSYEQYF. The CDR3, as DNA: TGTGCCAGCACATTACTAGCGCGAACTTCCTACGAGCAGTACTTC.

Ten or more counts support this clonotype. The CDR3 DNA is TGCGCCAGCAGCGAGGGTAGCAATCAGCCCCAGCATTTT. Amino acid sequence: CASSEGSNQPQHF. The chain joins TRBV5-1 to TRBJ1-5, with no clear D. Germline V gene sequence: CDR1 SGHRS, CDR2 YFSETQ. The V and J ends lost 4 bases and 0 bases respectively, with 5 bases between them. The CDR3 runs to 13 residues.

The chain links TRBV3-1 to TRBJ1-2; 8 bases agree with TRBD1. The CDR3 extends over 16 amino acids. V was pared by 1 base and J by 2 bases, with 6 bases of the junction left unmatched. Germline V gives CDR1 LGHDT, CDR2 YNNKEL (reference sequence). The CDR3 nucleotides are TGTGCCAGCAGCCAAGGAGGAAGGGACAGGAACTATGGCTACACCTTC. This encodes CASSQGGRDRNYGYTF. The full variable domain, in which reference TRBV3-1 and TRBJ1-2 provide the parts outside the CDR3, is DTAVSQTPKYLVTQMGNDKSIKCEQNLGHDTMYWYKQDSKKFLKIMFSYNNKELIINETVPNRFSPKSPDKAHLNLHINSLELGDSAVYFCASSQGGRDRNYGYTFGSGTRLTVV.

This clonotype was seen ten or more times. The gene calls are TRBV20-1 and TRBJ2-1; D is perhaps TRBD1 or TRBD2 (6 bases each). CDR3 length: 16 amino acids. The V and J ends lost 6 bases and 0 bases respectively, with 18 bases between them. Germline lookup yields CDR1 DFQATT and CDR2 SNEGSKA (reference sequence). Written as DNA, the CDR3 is TGCAGTGCCCCCTTGGGGGGCGGGCCCTCCTACAATGAGCAGTTCTTC. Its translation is CSAPLGGGPSYNEQFF.

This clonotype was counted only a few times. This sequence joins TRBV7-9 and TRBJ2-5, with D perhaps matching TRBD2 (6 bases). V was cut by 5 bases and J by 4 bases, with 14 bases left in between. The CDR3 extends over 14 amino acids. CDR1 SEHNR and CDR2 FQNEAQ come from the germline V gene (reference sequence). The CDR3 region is CASSAKGLRETQYF. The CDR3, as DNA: TGTGCCAGCAGCGCCAAGGGACTCAGAGAGACCCAGTACTTC.